Below, 30 T cell receptor beta chains from the same sample are listed, as sequenced in a study of CD8 T cells in ankylosing spondylitis. MiXCR, applied by TCRdb to the 5' RACE reads, yields one record per CDR3 protein. The sample holds roughly 150,000 distinct CDR3 sequences; approximately 32% are singletons and the top ten take approximately 5.9%. Sequenced: synovial fluid, either unsorted or a sorted T cell fraction (not recorded which). The source of these receptors is a male donor with ankylosing spondylitis.

The J gene is TRBJ2-2, the V gene TRBV12-3 or TRBV12-4; D unclear. The CDR3 length is 11 residues. Between the trimmed V and J ends, which lost 6 bases and 1 base, there was a span of 0 bases. CDR3 nucleotides: TGTGCCAGCAGGAACACCGGGGAGCTGTTTTTT. Amino acids: CASRNTGELFF.

This clonotype has more than one count but fewer than ten. The rearrangement links TRBV19 to TRBJ2-1; the D gene could be TRBD1 or TRBD2 (5 bases each). The CDR3 runs to 15 residues. Germline CDR1 is LNHDA and CDR2 is SQIVND (reference sequence). V lost 1 base, J lost 10 bases, and 17 bases lay in between. DNA for the CDR3: TGTGCCAGTAGTATAGTGAGCCCTAGCACAGGAGAGCAGTTCTTC. It translates to CASSIVSPSTGEQFF.

This clonotype showed up just a few times. The rearrangement joins TRBV7-9 to TRBJ1-1; the match to TRBD1 covers 8 bases. The V gene's germline CDR1 is SEHNR and CDR2 FQNEAQ (reference sequence). The CDR3 loop spans 15 amino acids. The V segment lost 5 bases and the J segment 1 base; nucleotides outside the gene matches: 6. The chain's CDR3 is CASSPPTGANTEAFF. The CDR3 bases are TGTGCCAGCAGCCCGCCGACAGGGGCGAACACTGAAGCTTTCTTT.

This clonotype was recorded a few times. The chain is built from TRBV11-2 and TRBJ1-1, with D possibly being TRBD1 (5 bases). V lost 7 bases to trimming and J lost 1 base, with 7 bases between them. CDR1 is SGHAT and CDR2 is FQNNGV in the germline V gene. This CDR3 is 12 amino acids long. The CDR3 sequence: CASTTGNTEAFF. In DNA, the CDR3 is TGTGCCAGCACTACAGGGAACACTGAAGCTTTCTTT.

This clonotype was seen more than once but under ten times. The gene calls are TRBV18 and TRBJ1-1, with D maybe TRBD1 (5 bases). This CDR3 comprises 14 residues. V lost 1 base, J lost 4 bases, and 10 bases lay in between. CDR1 is KGHSH, CDR2 LQKENI, per germline. The CDR3 bases are TGTGCCAGCTCACCACTTGGAGGGACCACTGAAGCTTTCTTT. Amino acid sequence: CASSPLGGTTEAFF.

This chain uses TRBV9 with TRBJ2-6, with D perhaps given as TRBD1 or TRBD2 (5 bases each). The V end lost 7 bases, the J end lost 2 bases, and 28 bases lay between the germline ends. Germline V gene sequence: CDR1 SGDLS, CDR2 YYNGEE. The CDR3 loop spans 20 amino acids. The CDR3 nucleotides are TGTGCCAGCCATACCAGTCAGAGGGGTGACCGAGGGGCTGGGGCCAACGTCCTGACTTTC. Translation gives CASHTSQRGDRGAGANVLTF.

The V call is TRBV5-1, the J call TRBJ2-7; D gene unclear. The length of the CDR3 is 14 residues. The V end was cut by 1 base, the J end by 0 bases, with 8 bases between. Germline-derived CDR1 and CDR2 are SGHRS and YFSETQ. The CDR3 sequence: CASSLNPGSYEQYF. The CDR3 DNA is TGCGCCAGCAGCTTGAATCCTGGCTCCTACGAGCAGTACTTC.

This clonotype was counted many times. V usage is TRBV20-1 and J usage is TRBJ1-4, with TRBD1 as a possible D gene (6 bases). The CDR3 consists of 14 residues. V was clipped by 6 bases and J by 8 bases, with 19 bases between them. Germline assignment: CDR1 DFQATT and CDR2 SNEGSKA (reference sequence). CDR3 sequence (DNA): TGCAGTGCGTCAAAGGGGGGGGCAGGGGAAAAACTGTTTTTT. It encodes CSASKGGAGEKLFF.

This clonotype was detected ten times or more. This chain connects TRBV11-2 to TRBJ2-3, with D perhaps given as TRBD1 or TRBD2 (6 bases each). In germline, CDR1 is SGHAT, CDR2 FQNNGV. The CDR3 length is 18 residues. The V end lost 1 base, the J end lost 2 bases, and 19 bases lay between the germline ends. The CDR3 region has the DNA TGTGCCAGCAGCTTAGGAGGGGGTGGGGGACTCAACACAGATACGCAGTATTTT. It specifies CASSLGGGGGLNTDTQYF.

This clonotype appeared a few times. The rearrangement uses TRBV6-1 and TRBJ1-6; no clear D gene. Trimming left V 6 bases short and J 8 bases short, with 14 bases between. Per the germline V gene, CDR1 is MNHNS and CDR2 is SASEGT. The CDR3 consists of 14 residues. The chain's CDR3 is CASSSGKYDSPLHF. The CDR3 DNA reads TGTGCCAGCAGCTCCGGGAAATACGATTCACCCCTCCACTTT.

The chain links TRBV9 to TRBJ2-1; 12 nucleotides line up with TRBD2. J lost 9 bases, V lost 3 bases, and 7 bases had no gene match. In germline, CDR1 is SGDLS, CDR2 YYNGEE. The CDR3 totals 15 residues. DNA for the CDR3: TGTGCCAGCAGCGAATCTAGCGGGAGGGCCCTTGAGCAGTTCTTC. It is translated as CASSESSGRALEQFF. Full variable domain (missing parts from reference TRBV9 and TRBJ2-1): DSGVTQTPKHLITATGQRVTLRCSPRSGDLSVYWYQQSLDQGLQFLIQYYNGEERAKGNILERFSAQQFPDLHSELNLSSLELGDSALYFCASSESSGRALEQFFGPGTRLTVL.

The V and J genes are TRBV10-2 and TRBJ1-2, with 8 bases identical to TRBD1. The trim removed 8 bases at V and 6 bases at J, leaving 5 bases unmatched. The CDR3 has 12 amino acids. The germline CDR1 and CDR2 sequences are WSHSY and SAAADI. CDR3 amino acids: CASSLTGDGYTF. CDR3 DNA sequence: TGCGCCAGCTCCCTGACAGGGGATGGCTACACCTTC.

V usage is TRBV28 and J usage is TRBJ2-3; the match to TRBD2 covers 12 bases. Germline V gene sequence: CDR1 MDHEN, CDR2 SYDVKM. The V segment lost 4 bases and the J segment 2 bases; nucleotides outside the gene matches: 7. The CDR3 is made up of 17 amino acids. CDR3 nucleotides: TGTGCCAGCAGTTCCCCTCCTAGCGGGAGGGCCACAGATACGCAGTATTTT. Translation: CASSSPPSGRATDTQYF.

The V and J genes are TRBV20-1 and TRBJ2-7, with D perhaps assigned TRBD1 or TRBD2 (5 bases each). CDR3 length: 13 amino acids. The V gene's germline CDR1 is DFQATT and CDR2 SNEGSKA (reference sequence). V was shortened by 6 bases and J by 1 base, with 13 bases between the two germline ends. The CDR3 is CSAPGRNSYEQYF. The CDR3 DNA follows: TGCAGTGCCCCGGGACGCAATTCCTACGAGCAGTACTTC.

In its sample, this clonotype was seen many times. The chain combines TRBV30 with TRBJ2-6; 9 bases line up with TRBD2. The trim removed 0 bases at V and 0 bases at J, leaving 6 bases unmatched. CDR1 is GTSNPN and CDR2 is SVGIG in the germline V gene (reference sequence). The CDR3 has 18 residues. CDR3 DNA: TGTGCCTGGAGTGTACTGACTAGCGGAGCCTCTGGGGCCAACGTCCTGACTTTC. Its translation is CAWSVLTSGASGANVLTF.

The rearrangement joins TRBV5-5 to TRBJ1-1; tentatively, D is TRBD1 (6 bases). The CDR3 runs to 17 residues. V was pared by 0 bases and J by 2 bases, with 17 bases between. CDR1 and CDR2 from the germline V gene are SGHKS and YYEKEE (reference sequence). The CDR3 nucleotides are TGTGCCAGCAGCTTGGATGTGGGGGGCGTTGTAAACACTGAAGCTTTCTTT. Its translation is CASSLDVGGVVNTEAFF.

This clonotype has just a few counts. The V call is TRBV12-3 or TRBV12-4, the J call TRBJ2-1; the match to TRBD1 covers 7 bases. The CDR3 has 13 amino acids. J gave up 6 bases and V 4 bases, and 3 bases lay outside the gene matches. The CDR3, as DNA: TGTGCCAGCAGTTCCACAGGGGTCAATGAGCAGTTCTTC. Translation: CASSSTGVNEQFF.

The V and J genes are TRBV10-3 and TRBJ2-3; D gene ambiguous. This CDR3 is 12 amino acids long. V lost 5 bases to trimming and J lost 4 bases, with 7 bases between them. Germline loops: CDR1 ENHRY, CDR2 SYGVKD. The CDR3 bases are TGTGCCATCAGTCCGAGTTCAGATACGCAGTATTTT. Amino acids: CAISPSSDTQYF.

The chain couples TRBV7-3 to TRBJ2-5; tentative D call: TRBD2 (6 bases). Trimming left V 11 bases short and J 7 bases short, with 20 bases between. The CDR3 has 13 amino acids. The V gene's germline CDR1 is SGHTA and CDR2 FQGTGA. The CDR3 here is CAFSHRRGGTQYF. The CDR3 region has the DNA TGTGCCTTCAGCCACCGGCGGGGCGGGACCCAGTACTTC. Full variable domain (outside the CDR3, taken from reference TRBV7-3 and TRBJ2-5): GAGVSQTPSNKVTEKGKYVELRCDPISGHTALYWYRQSLGQGPEFLIYFQGTGAADDSGLPNDRFFAVRPEGSVSTLKIQRTERGDSAVYLCAFSHRRGGTQYFGPGTRLLVL.

This chain connects TRBV12-3 or TRBV12-4 to TRBJ2-7; no clear D gene. The CDR3 length is 14 residues. Trimming left V 5 bases short and J 0 bases short, with 11 bases between. The CDR3 loop is CASSKQLSSYEQYF. The CDR3 DNA reads as TGTGCCAGCAGTAAGCAGCTGAGCTCCTACGAGCAGTACTTC.

The chain couples TRBV28 to TRBJ2-1, with D possibly TRBD1 on 6 matching bases. Germline CDR1 MDHEN, CDR2 SYDVKM. V lost 5 bases to trimming and J lost 0 bases, with 11 bases between them. The CDR3 consists of 15 residues. CDR3 sequence: CASSTDSFSYNEQFF. CDR3 bases: TGTGCCAGCAGTACGGACAGTTTCTCCTACAATGAGCAGTTCTTC.

This clonotype came up a few times. The V gene is TRBV7-9, the J gene TRBJ2-7; the match to TRBD1 covers 8 bases. This CDR3 spans 16 amino acids. CDR1 and CDR2 from the germline V gene are SEHNR and FQNEAQ (reference sequence). After removal of 2 bases from V and 0 bases from J, the junction contained 6 bases not matched to a gene. CDR3 sequence: CASSLISTGASYEQYF. CDR3 DNA: TGTGCCAGCAGCTTAATCTCGACAGGGGCCTCCTACGAGCAGTACTTC.

The J gene is TRBJ2-5, the V gene TRBV20-1; 7 bases line up with TRBD1. CDR1 DFQATT and CDR2 SNEGSKA come from the germline V gene (reference sequence). V lost 6 bases, J lost 1 base, and 5 bases stayed unmatched. The CDR3 runs 13 residues. The CDR3: CSAPGTVQETQYF. CDR3 in DNA: TGCAGTGCCCCGGGGACAGTCCAAGAGACCCAGTACTTC.

The chain combines TRBV20-1 with TRBJ2-1; a weak D match, TRBD2 (5 bases). This CDR3 contains 11 residues. CDR1 and CDR2 (germline): DFQATT, SNEGSKA (reference sequence). The V end lost 6 bases, the J end lost 10 bases, and 13 bases lay between the germline ends. The CDR3 nucleotides read TGCAGTGCCGTATTACTAGACGAGCAGTTCTTC. Translated, it gives CSAVLLDEQFF.

The rearrangement joins TRBV5-6 to TRBJ2-3; maybe TRBD1 (6 bases). The CDR3 contains 15 residues. V was pared by 4 bases and J by 9 bases, with 21 bases between. Germline CDR1 is SGHDT and CDR2 is YYEEEE. This CDR3 is CASSPPDSGARTQYF. The CDR3 DNA reads as TGTGCCAGCAGCCCGCCTGATTCAGGGGCGCGAACGCAGTATTTT.

The chain has TRBV20-1 and TRBJ2-1; 11 positions agree with TRBD2. There are 15 residues in the CDR3. Germline loops: CDR1 DFQATT, CDR2 SNEGSKA (reference sequence). With V trimmed by 3 bases and J by 10 bases, 11 bases remained unmatched. The CDR3 nucleotides read TGCAGTGCTAGGGTTAGCGGGAGGGACCCTCGGGAGCAGTTCTTC. Encoded protein: CSARVSGRDPREQFF.

This clonotype was detected a few times. V gene TRBV4-3 combines with J gene TRBJ2-3, with D perhaps matching TRBD1 or TRBD2 (6 bases each). V shed 2 bases and J shed 3 bases, with 12 bases lying between them. The length of the CDR3 is 15 residues. Germline CDR1 and CDR2: LGHNA and YSLEER. The CDR3 loop reads CASSQFGGRTDTQYF. The CDR3 coding sequence is TGCGCCAGCAGCCAATTCGGGGGCAGGACAGATACGCAGTATTTT.

This clonotype has a handful of counts. CDR3 nucleotide sequence: TGCAGTGCTGGACAGGGTAGGGAGACCCAGTACTTC. Amino acid sequence: CSAGQGRETQYF. This chain connects TRBV20-1 to TRBJ2-5; 8 bases map to TRBD1. V shed 5 bases, J shed 5 bases, and the junction held 4 bases outside the gene matches. This CDR3 has 12 residues. Germline loops: CDR1 DFQATT, CDR2 SNEGSKA (reference sequence).

J is TRBJ2-2 and V is TRBV20-1; D is uncertain. V was clipped by 1 base and J by 1 base, with 16 bases between them. Per the germline V gene, CDR1 is DFQATT and CDR2 is SNEGSKA (reference sequence). This CDR3 has 17 amino acids. The CDR3 DNA reads TGCAGTGCTAGAGCGGCCTCAACGGTTTGGAACACCGGGGAGCTGTTTTTT. Translating gives CSARAASTVWNTGELFF.

This clonotype was counted a few times. CDR3 region: CASSFGRAGSGYTF. CDR3 bases: TGTGCCAGCAGTTTCGGCAGGGCAGGGAGTGGCTACACCTTC. The chain links TRBV12-3 or TRBV12-4 to TRBJ1-2, with D perhaps matching TRBD1 (5 bases). Deletions cut 3 bases from V and 7 bases from J, with 15 bases between. This CDR3 spans 14 amino acids.